This T cell receptor beta chain appears in the sequencing data of a study of neoadjuvant anti-PD-1 for oral cavity cancer. About the study: Nivolumab at 3 mg/kg was mostly given biweekly, three to four doses, pre-surgery. General study results and limits: Each response group had just a few patients in TCR analyses.

Profiled with immunoSEQ multiplex PCR; TCRdb holds only in-frame clones, not every one. This sample has about 14,000 clones, with 65% to 80% found just once. Time point denoted: after neoadjuvant nivolumab, at surgical resection. Cohort: HPV-negative, locally advanced oral cavity squamous cell carcinoma patients. Analysis of PBMCs was direct, with no culture step. Comments on this clone: As yet, its antigen is unknown.

This sequence originates from a person aged 35 to 85 with oral cavity squamous cell carcinoma. The specimen comprised PBMCs, sampled after nivolumab (anti-PD-1) treatment.

The CDR3 protein is CASSLRIAAHTDTQYF. In DNA, the CDR3 is TGTGCCAGCTCCCTAAGAATAGCCGCACACACAGATACGCAGTATTTT. V is TRBV18 and J is TRBJ2-3; no firm D call. The CDR3 consists of 16 residues. Germline CDR1 reads KGHSH; CDR2 reads LQKENI. Trimming removed 6 bases from V and 2 bases from J, with 18 bases in between.